This T cell receptor beta chain was identified during a study of shared clonotypes between healthy human individuals. Per the original data handling: ImmunoSEQ only sent back junction sequences with no quality scores, so filtering was done differently. The data were produced by immunoSEQ multiplex PCR, yet TCRdb's version contains in-frame clones alone and is incomplete. The V and J calls and clone size were taken over from that table, and D and trimming were inferred from the DNA. The sample shows around 2,000,000 clones, 93% of them seen only once. CD45RO-negative CD8 cells positively selected for CCR7 made up the naive population, which excluded terminally differentiated effector memory CD45RA+ cells. V was clipped by 0 bases and J by 7 bases, with 12 bases between them. The germline V gene has CDR1 ENHRY and CDR2 SYGVKD. This CDR3 has 14 residues.

The chain couples TRBV10-3 to TRBJ1-2, with D perhaps TRBD1 (6 bases). Sequences were obtained from naive CD8+ T cells from PBMCs. The receptor comes from a man younger than 35 in good health. Some clones in this sample may be carry-over from other donors' samples. CDR3: CAISESRQGTGYTF. The CDR3 region has the DNA TGTGCCATCAGTGAGTCGAGGCAGGGGACTGGCTACACCTTC.